The next 10 T cell receptor beta chains were all read from a single sample in a study of T cell repertoires in cytomegalovirus infection (dated by TCRdb to the late 2010s). Sequenced on an Illumina HiSeq 1500. Starting from the raw public reads, TCRdb applied fastp trimming at Q25, assembled clones with MiXCR and retained in-frame beta chains. Entries that share a CDR3 protein sequence are merged under the most common genes and DNA. For this sample there are roughly 760,000 distinct CDR3 sequences; less than 40% appear just once. The ten largest account for roughly 2.8% of the sample. The sample taken for sequencing was PBMCs. These receptors were obtained from a human donor in good health (CMV status not recorded). Some clones in this sample may be carry-over from other donors' samples.

This sequence joins TRBV5-5 and TRBJ1-2, with no clear D. The ends were cut back, 3 bases at V and 6 bases at J, with 24 bases in the middle. There are 17 residues in the CDR3. Germline-derived CDR1 and CDR2 are SGHKS and YYEKEE (reference sequence). CDR3 bases: TGTGCCAGCAGCTCGCAAGTGTGGGCTCCCAACCTGAATGGCTACACCTTC. It specifies CASSSQVWAPNLNGYTF.

This clonotype turned up a few times. The V and J genes are TRBV2 and TRBJ2-1; D is possibly TRBD1 (6 bases). The CDR3 covers 13 residues. The germline CDR1 and CDR2 sequences are SNHLY and FYNNEI. Trimming stripped 6 bases from V and 9 bases from J, with 15 bases between. The CDR3 here is CASSPTGFLEQFF. The CDR3 nucleotides are TGTGCCAGCAGCCCAACAGGGTTTCTTGAGCAGTTCTTC.

The V gene is TRBV20-1, the J gene TRBJ2-5, with 8 positions matching TRBD2. This CDR3 spans 15 amino acids. The germline CDR1 and CDR2 sequences are DFQATT and SNEGSKA (reference sequence). Trimming removed 2 bases from V and 5 bases from J; junction bases left unmatched: 10. CDR3 residues: CSARPVGLAGETQYF. In DNA form, the CDR3 reads TGCAGTGCTAGACCGGTCGGACTAGCAGGGGAGACCCAGTACTTC.

The chain carries TRBV4-2 and TRBJ1-1; D is unclear. The CDR3 is 13 amino acids. Germline-derived CDR1 and CDR2 are LGHNA and YNFKEQ. Trimming took 5 bases from V and 1 from J, leaving 8 bases between them. The CDR3 sequence: CASSMDENTEAFF. For the CDR3, the DNA is TGTGCCAGCAGCATGGACGAGAACACTGAAGCTTTCTTT.

The chain recombines TRBV5-1 with TRBJ1-1; 10 positions agree with TRBD1. Germline loops: CDR1 SGHRS, CDR2 YFSETQ. CDR3 length: 15 residues. V shed 8 bases and J 5 bases; nucleotides not matched to a gene: 12. The CDR3 loop reads CASWMTGGAETEAFF. The CDR3 bases are TGCGCCAGTTGGATGACAGGGGGCGCGGAGACTGAAGCTTTCTTT.

The chain employs TRBV2 and TRBJ2-7; D call uncertain. The CDR3 sequence is 11 residues long. Germline CDR1 reads SNHLY; CDR2 reads FYNNEI. V lost 2 bases and J 9 bases, leaving 8 bases between the germline ends. CDR3 nucleotide sequence: TGTGCCAGCAGTGAAATCTCGGGGCAGTACTTC. This translates into CASSEISGQYF. The variable domain in full, completed from reference TRBV2 and TRBJ2-7, reads EPEVTQTPSHQVTQMGQEVILRCVPISNHLYFYWYRQILGQKVEFLVSFYNNEISEKSEIFDDQFSVERPDGSNFTLKIRSTKLEDSAMYFCASSEISGQYFGPGTRLTVT.

The V gene is TRBV7-2, the J gene TRBJ1-4; D is uncertain. From germline, CDR1 is SGHTA and CDR2 FQGNSA. The CDR3 has 14 amino acids. Trimming shortened V by 5 bases and J by 4 bases, and 11 bases separated the two germline ends. Written as DNA, the CDR3 is TGTGCCAGCAGCCTTGACGGATATAATGAAAAACTGTTTTTT. Its translation: CASSLDGYNEKLFF.

This chain joins TRBV19 and TRBJ1-1; D gene ambiguous. This CDR3 has 11 amino acids. Germline values: CDR1 LNHDA, CDR2 SQIVND (reference sequence). Trimming removed 3 bases at V and 6 bases at J, with 5 bases between. CDR3 bases: TGTGCCAGTAGTATTACGTCTGAAGCTTTCTTT. This gives the protein CASSITSEAFF.

This clonotype was counted many times. The chain joins TRBV12-3 or TRBV12-4 to TRBJ2-2; possible D gene TRBD1, 6 bases. This CDR3 has 11 residues. The V and J ends lost 6 bases and 10 bases respectively, with 9 bases between them. The CDR3 spells CASSTGLELFF. CDR3 DNA sequence: TGTGCCAGCAGCACAGGGCTGGAGCTGTTTTTT.

This clonotype has only a few counts. J is TRBJ2-5 and V is TRBV12-5; D gene ambiguous. There are 11 residues in the CDR3. Germline-derived CDR1 and CDR2 are LGHNT and FRNRAP. Trimming stripped 4 bases from V and 5 bases from J, with 5 bases between. The CDR3 protein is CASGSYETQYF. DNA for the CDR3: TGTGCTAGTGGTTCGTACGAGACCCAGTACTTC.